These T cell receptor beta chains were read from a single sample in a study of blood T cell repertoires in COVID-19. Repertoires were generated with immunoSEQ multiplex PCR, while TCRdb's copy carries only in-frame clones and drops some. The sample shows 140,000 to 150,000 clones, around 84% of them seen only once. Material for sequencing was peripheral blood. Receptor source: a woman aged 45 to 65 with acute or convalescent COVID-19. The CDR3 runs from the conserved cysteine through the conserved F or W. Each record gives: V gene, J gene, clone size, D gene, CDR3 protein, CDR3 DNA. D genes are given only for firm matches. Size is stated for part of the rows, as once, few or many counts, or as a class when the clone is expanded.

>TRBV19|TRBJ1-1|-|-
CATSPRGGMNTEAFF
TGTGCCACCTCCCCGCGCGGGGGCATGAACACTGAAGCTTTCTTT
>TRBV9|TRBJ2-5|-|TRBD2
CASSVGVAGALQETQYF
TGTGCCAGCAGCGTAGGGGTAGCGGGGGCACTTCAAGAGACCCAGTACTTC
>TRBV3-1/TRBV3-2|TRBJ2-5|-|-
CASSPPTPGRETQYF
TGTGCCAGCAGCCCACCAACCCCGGGGAGAGAGACCCAGTACTTC
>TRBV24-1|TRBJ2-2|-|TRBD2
CATSERGGNTGELFF
TGTGCCACCAGTGAACGGGGGGGAAACACCGGGGAGCTGTTTTTT
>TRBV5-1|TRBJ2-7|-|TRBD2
CASSTRGGGYEQYF
TGCGCCAGCAGCACCCGCGGGGGGGGGTACGAGCAGTACTTC
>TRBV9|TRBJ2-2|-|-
CASAGLSVGTGELFF
TGTGCCAGCGCGGGCCTCTCGGTGGGGACCGGGGAGCTGTTTTTT
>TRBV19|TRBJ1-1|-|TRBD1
CASERQGMNTEAFF
TGTGCCAGTGAACGACAGGGCATGAACACTGAAGCTTTCTTT
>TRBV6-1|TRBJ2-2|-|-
CASSETAEFTGELFF
TGTGCCAGCAGTGAGACAGCAGAGTTCACCGGGGAGCTGTTTTTT
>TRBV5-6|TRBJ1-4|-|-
CASSLSTDITTNEKLFF
TGTGCCAGCAGCTTGTCTACAGACATCACAACTAATGAAAAACTGTTTTTT
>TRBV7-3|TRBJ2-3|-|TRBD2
CASSFGLVADTQYF
TGTGCCAGCAGCTTTGGACTAGTTGCCGATACGCAGTATTTT
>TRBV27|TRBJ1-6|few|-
CASSLLWVADFKNSPLHF
TGTGCCAGCAGTTTATTGTGGGTGGCGGATTTTAAAAATTCACCCCTCCACTTT
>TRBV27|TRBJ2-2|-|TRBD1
CASSPHRGGAGELFF
TGTGCCAGCAGTCCACACAGGGGTGGGGCCGGGGAGCTGTTTTTT
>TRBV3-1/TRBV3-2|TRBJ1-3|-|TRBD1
CASGTGYGNTIYF
TGTGCCAGCGGGACAGGCTACGGAAACACCATATATTTT
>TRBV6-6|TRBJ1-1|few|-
CASSYSDWNTEAFF
TGTGCCAGCAGTTACAGCGATTGGAACACTGAAGCTTTCTTT
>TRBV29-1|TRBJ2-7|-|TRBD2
CSAGLARYEQYF
TGCAGCGCCGGACTAGCGCGATACGAGCAGTACTTC
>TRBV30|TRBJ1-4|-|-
CAWMGLTNEKLFF
TGTGCCTGGATGGGGCTAACTAATGAAAAACTGTTTTTT
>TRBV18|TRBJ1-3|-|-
CASSPQGDGNTIYF
TGTGCCAGCTCACCACAGGGAGATGGAAACACCATATATTTT
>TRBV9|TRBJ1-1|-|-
CASSVAGRLTEAFF
TGTGCCAGCAGCGTAGCTGGCAGGCTCACTGAAGCTTTCTTT
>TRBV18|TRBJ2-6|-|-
CASSRGSSGANVLTF
TGTGCCAGCTCACGAGGGAGCTCTGGGGCCAACGTCCTGACTTTC
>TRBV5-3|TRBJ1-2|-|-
CARSLDIENYGYTF
TGTGCCAGAAGCTTGGACATTGAAAACTATGGCTACACCTTC
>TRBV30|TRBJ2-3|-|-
CAWSWTSTDTQYF
TGTGCCTGGAGTTGGACATCTACAGATACGCAGTATTTT
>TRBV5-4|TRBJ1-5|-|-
CASSLSGNQPQHF
TGTGCCAGCAGCTTGTCGGGGAATCAGCCCCAGCATTTT
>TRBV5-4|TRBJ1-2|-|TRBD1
CASSLHRGQNGYTF
TGTGCCAGCAGCTTGCACAGGGGACAGAATGGCTACACCTTC
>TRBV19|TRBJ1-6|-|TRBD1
CASSVGQGFPPLHF
TGTGCCAGTAGCGTAGGACAGGGGTTTCCACCCCTCCACTTT
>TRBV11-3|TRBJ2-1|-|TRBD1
CASSSTGDEQFF
TGTGCCAGCAGCTCGACAGGGGATGAGCAGTTCTTC
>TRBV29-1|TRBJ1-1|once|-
CSVRLRTEAFF
TGCAGCGTTAGACTGCGGACTGAAGCTTTCTTT
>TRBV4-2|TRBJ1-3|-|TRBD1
CASSLAGTGTGNTIYF
TGTGCCAGCAGCCTAGCCGGGACAGGGACTGGAAACACCATATATTTT
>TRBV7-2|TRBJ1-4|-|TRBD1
CASSFDREYEKLFF
TGTGCCAGCAGCTTCGACAGGGAGTATGAAAAACTGTTTTTT
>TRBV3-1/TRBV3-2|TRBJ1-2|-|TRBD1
CASSQGQGAGGYTF
TGTGCCAGCAGCCAAGGCCAGGGGGCGGGTGGCTACACCTTC
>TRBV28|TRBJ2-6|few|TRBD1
CASSPNRGRSDSGANVLTF
TGTGCCAGCAGTCCCAACAGGGGCAGGAGTGACTCCGGGGCCAACGTCCTGACTTTC
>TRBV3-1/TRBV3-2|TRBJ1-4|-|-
CASSQGGVGKLFF
TGTGCCAGCAGCCAAGGGGGGGTTGGAAAACTGTTTTTT
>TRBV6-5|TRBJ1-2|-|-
CASSYSGDGYTF
TGTGCCAGCAGTTACTCCGGAGATGGCTACACCTTC
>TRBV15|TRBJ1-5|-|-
CATSSGEAFGIQPQHF
TGTGCCACCAGCTCTGGGGAGGCGTTTGGGATTCAGCCCCAGCATTTT
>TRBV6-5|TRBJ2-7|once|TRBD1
CASSSPDRENYEQYF
TGTGCCAGCAGTTCTCCGGACAGGGAAAACTACGAGCAGTACTTC
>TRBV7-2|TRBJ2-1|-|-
CASSLAVATYNEQFF
TGTGCCAGCAGCTTAGCGGTAGCTACTTACAATGAGCAGTTCTTC
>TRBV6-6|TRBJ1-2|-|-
CASTDSDSNYGYTF
TGTGCCAGCACGGACAGCGATTCTAACTATGGCTACACCTTC
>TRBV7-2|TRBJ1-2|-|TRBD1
CASSLEPGGQNGYTF
TGTGCCAGCAGCTTAGAACCAGGGGGTCAGAATGGCTACACCTTC
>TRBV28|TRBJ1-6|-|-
CASSSPSGQFNSPLHF
TGTGCCAGCAGTTCCCCATCAGGACAGTTTAATTCACCCCTCCACTTT
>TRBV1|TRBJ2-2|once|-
CTSTIAGTGGPGELFF
TGCACCAGCACCATTGCCGGGACAGGGGGTCCCGGGGAGCTGTTTTTT
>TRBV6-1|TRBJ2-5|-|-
CASSELSKETQYF
TGTGCCAGCAGTGAATTGTCCAAAGAGACCCAGTACTTC
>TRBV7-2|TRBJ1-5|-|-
CASSLVAQSVYSNQPQHF
TGTGCCAGCAGCTTAGTGGCACAGTCAGTCTATAGCAATCAGCCCCAGCATTTT
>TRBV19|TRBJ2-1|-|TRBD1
CASSIDRGQGNEQFF
TGTGCCAGTAGTATAGATCGAGGACAGGGCAATGAGCAGTTCTTC
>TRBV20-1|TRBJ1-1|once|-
CSASRGGTEAFF
TGCAGTGCTAGTAGAGGGGGCACTGAAGCTTTCTTT
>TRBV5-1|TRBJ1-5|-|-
CASSLASGVNQPQHF
TGCGCCAGCAGCTTGGCATCCGGTGTAAATCAGCCCCAGCATTTT
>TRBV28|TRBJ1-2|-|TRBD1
CASSPGTDYGYTF
TGTGCCAGCAGCCCTGGGACAGACTATGGCTACACCTTC
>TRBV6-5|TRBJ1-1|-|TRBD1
CASRAGTGGYEAFF
TGTGCCAGCAGGGCCGGGACAGGGGGGTATGAAGCTTTCTTT
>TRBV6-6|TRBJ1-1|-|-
CASSYSGQTVNTEAFF
TGTGCCAGCAGTTACTCTGGACAGACTGTGAACACTGAAGCTTTCTTT
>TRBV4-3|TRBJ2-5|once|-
CASSQDKLKTQYF
TGCGCCAGCAGCCAAGACAAACTTAAGACCCAGTACTTC
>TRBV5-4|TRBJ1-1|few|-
CASSLGEGTEAFF
TGTGCCAGCAGCTTGGGGGAGGGGACTGAAGCTTTCTTT
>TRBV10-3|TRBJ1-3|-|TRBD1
CAISELGQSGRNTIYF
TGTGCCATCAGTGAGCTGGGACAGTCCGGCAGAAACACCATATATTTT
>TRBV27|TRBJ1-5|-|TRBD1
CASRRQGEPQHF
TGTGCCAGCAGAAGACAGGGGGAGCCCCAGCATTTT
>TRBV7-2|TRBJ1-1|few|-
CASSLGSGAGTEAFF
TGTGCCAGCAGCTTAGGGTCAGGGGCGGGCACTGAAGCTTTCTTT
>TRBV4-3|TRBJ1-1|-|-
CASSQDNQGPTEAFF
TGCGCCAGCAGCCAAGACAATCAGGGGCCCACTGAAGCTTTCTTT